The clone carrying this T cell receptor beta chain was seen once. This sample is part of a study of blood T cell repertoires in COVID-19. At the level of the study: COVID-19 samples from acute and convalescent phases originated in the United States, Italy and Spain.

Profiled with immunoSEQ multiplex PCR; TCRdb holds only in-frame clones, not every one. The sample contains around 340,000 clones, 70% to 90% of which appear only once. This receptor was obtained from a woman aged 55-69 years with COVID-19, enrolled during active disease. Source material: peripheral blood.

Here the CDR3 reads CAWSGDSTEAFF. The CDR3 DNA reads TGTGCCTGGAGTGGCGACAGCACTGAAGCTTTCTTT. The genes are TRBV30 and TRBJ1-1; D is perhaps TRBD1 (5 bases). Trimming removed 1 base from V and 4 bases from J, with 7 bases in between. Per the germline V gene, CDR1 is GTSNPN and CDR2 is SVGIG (reference sequence). This CDR3 has 12 amino acids.